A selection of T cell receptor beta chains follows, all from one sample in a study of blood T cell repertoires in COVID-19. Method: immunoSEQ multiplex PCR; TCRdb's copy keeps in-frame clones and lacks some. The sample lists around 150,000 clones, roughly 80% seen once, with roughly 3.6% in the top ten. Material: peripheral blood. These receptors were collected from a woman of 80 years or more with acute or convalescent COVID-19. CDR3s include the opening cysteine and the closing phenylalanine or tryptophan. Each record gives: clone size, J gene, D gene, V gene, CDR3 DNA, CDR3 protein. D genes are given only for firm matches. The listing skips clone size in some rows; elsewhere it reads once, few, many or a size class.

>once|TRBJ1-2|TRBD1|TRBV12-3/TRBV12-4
TGTGCCAGCAGCCCCGGACAGGGGAAAGGCTACACCTTC
CASSPGQGKGYTF
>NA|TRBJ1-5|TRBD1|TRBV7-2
TGTGCCAGCAGCGGTATGGGGACAGGGGGATTGGGCAATCAGCCCCAGCATTTT
CASSGMGTGGLGNQPQHF
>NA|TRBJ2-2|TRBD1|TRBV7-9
TGTGCCAGCAGCTCCAGGGACAGGGACACCGGGGAGCTGTTTTTT
CASSSRDRDTGELFF
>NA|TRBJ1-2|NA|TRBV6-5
TGTGCCAGCAGTTACTCGGGGGGTATGGTCTATGGCTACACCTTC
CASSYSGGMVYGYTF
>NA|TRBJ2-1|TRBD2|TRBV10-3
TGTGCCATCAGTGAGTCCGTCAGGACTAGCGGGAGAAATGAGCAGTTCTTC
CAISESVRTSGRNEQFF
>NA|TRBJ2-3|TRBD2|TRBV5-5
TGTGCCAGCAGCTTAGTTCCCACTAGCGGGGGCGCTTTGGGCACAGATACGCAGTATTTT
CASSLVPTSGGALGTDTQYF
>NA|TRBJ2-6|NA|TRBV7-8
TGTGCCAGCAGCGCCTACTCTGGGGCCAACGTCCTGACTTTC
CASSAYSGANVLTF
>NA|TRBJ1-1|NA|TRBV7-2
TGTGCCAGCAGCTTAGGGAGGGCCCTCACTGAAGCTTTCTTT
CASSLGRALTEAFF
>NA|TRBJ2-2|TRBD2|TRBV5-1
TGCGCCAGCGTGGGGAATAGCGGGGTTGAAACCGGGGAGCTGTTTTTT
CASVGNSGVETGELFF
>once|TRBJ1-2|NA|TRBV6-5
TGTGCCAGCAGTTACTCGTATCGGGTGAACTATGGCTACACCTTC
CASSYSYRVNYGYTF
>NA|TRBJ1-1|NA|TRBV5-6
TGTGCCAGCAGCCCTCAAACAGGGTGGAGTGAAGCTTTCTTT
CASSPQTGWSEAFF
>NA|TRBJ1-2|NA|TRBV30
TGTGCCTGGAGGGGTCTACAGCAACTTTATGGCTACACCTTC
CAWRGLQQLYGYTF
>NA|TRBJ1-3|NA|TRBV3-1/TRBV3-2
TGTGCCAGCAGCCCCTCGGAGGGGAGGGTTGGAAACACCATATATTTT
CASSPSEGRVGNTIYF
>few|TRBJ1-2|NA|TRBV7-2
TGTGCCAGCAGCCCGGAGACTAACTATGGCTACACCTTC
CASSPETNYGYTF